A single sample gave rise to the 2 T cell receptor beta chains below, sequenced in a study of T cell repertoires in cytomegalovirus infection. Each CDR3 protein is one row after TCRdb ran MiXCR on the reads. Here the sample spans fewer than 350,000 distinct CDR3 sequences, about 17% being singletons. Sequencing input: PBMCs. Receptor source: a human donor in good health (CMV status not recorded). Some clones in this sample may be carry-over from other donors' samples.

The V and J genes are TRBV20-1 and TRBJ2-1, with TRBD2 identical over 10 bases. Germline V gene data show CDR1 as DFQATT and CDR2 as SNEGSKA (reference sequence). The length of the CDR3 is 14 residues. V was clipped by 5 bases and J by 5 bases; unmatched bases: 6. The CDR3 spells CSASERGGHNEQFF. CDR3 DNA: TGCAGTGCTTCAGAGCGGGGGGGCCACAATGAGCAGTTCTTC.

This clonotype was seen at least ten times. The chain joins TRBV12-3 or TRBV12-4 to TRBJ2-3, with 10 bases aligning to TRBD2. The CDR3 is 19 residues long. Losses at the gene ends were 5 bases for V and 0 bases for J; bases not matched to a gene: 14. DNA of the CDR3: TGTGCCAGCAGTCCACTGACCTCGACTAGCGGGTCTAGCACAGATACGCAGTATTTT. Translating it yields CASSPLTSTSGSSTDTQYF.